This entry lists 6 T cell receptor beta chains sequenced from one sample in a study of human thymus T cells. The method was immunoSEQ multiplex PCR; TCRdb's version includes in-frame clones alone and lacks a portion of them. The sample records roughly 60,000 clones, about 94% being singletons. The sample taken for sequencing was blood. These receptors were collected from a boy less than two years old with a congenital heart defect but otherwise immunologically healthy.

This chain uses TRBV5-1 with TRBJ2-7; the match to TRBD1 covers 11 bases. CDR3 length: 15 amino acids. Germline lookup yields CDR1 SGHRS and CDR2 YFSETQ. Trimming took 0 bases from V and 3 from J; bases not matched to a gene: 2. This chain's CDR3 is CASSLEGTGGYEQYF. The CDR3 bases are TGCGCCAGCAGCTTGGAAGGGACAGGGGGCTACGAGCAGTACTTC.

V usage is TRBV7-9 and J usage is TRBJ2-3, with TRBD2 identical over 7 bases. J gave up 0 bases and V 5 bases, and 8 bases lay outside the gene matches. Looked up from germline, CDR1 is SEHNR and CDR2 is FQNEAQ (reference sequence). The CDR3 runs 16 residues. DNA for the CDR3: TGTGCCAGCAGCCCCGTTACTAGCGCGAGCACAGATACGCAGTATTTT. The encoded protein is CASSPVTSASTDTQYF.

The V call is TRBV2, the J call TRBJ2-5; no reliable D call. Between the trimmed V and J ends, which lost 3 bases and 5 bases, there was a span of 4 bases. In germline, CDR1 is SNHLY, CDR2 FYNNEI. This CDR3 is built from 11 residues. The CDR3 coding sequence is TGTGCCAGCAGTGATCGGGAGACCCAGTACTTC. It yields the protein CASSDRETQYF.

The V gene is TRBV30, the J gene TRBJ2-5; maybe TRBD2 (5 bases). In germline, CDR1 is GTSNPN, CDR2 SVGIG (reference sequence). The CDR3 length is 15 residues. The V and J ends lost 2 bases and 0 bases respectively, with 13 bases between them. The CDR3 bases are TGTGCCTGGAGTCCGGGGAACCAGTACCAAGAGACCCAGTACTTC. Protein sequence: CAWSPGNQYQETQYF.

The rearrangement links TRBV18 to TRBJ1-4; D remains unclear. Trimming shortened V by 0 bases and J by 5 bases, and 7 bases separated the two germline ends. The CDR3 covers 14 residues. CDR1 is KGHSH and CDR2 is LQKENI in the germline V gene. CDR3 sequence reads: CASSPPGGNEKLFF. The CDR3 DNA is TGTGCCAGCTCACCACCCGGAGGGAATGAAAAACTGTTTTTT.

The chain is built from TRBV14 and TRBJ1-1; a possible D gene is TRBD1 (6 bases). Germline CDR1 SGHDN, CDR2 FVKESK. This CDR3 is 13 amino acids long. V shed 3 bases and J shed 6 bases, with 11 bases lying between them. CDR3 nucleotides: TGTGCCAGCAGCCACAGGGGCGAGGCTGAAGCTTTCTTT. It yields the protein CASSHRGEAEAFF.